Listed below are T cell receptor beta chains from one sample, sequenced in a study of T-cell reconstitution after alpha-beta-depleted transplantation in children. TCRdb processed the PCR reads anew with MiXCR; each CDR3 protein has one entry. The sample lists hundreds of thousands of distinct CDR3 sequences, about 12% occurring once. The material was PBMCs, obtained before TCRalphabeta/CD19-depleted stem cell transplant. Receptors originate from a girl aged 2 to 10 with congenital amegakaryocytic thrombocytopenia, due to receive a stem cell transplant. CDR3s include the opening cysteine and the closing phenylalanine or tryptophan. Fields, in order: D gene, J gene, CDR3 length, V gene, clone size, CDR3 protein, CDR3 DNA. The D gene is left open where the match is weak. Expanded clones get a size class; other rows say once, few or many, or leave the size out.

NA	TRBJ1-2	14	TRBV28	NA	CASSFASGRYGYTF	TGTGCCAGCAGTTTTGCATCGGGACGCTATGGCTACACCTTC
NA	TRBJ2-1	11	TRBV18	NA	CASSPTTEQFF	TGTGCCAGCTCACCAACGACTGAGCAGTTCTTC
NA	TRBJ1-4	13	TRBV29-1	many	CSVKRGFNEKLFF	TGCAGCGTGAAACGTGGGTTTAATGAAAAACTGTTTTTT
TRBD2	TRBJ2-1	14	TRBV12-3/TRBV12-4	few	CASTQRGGPDEQFF	TGTGCCAGCACACAGCGGGGAGGCCCCGATGAGCAGTTCTTC
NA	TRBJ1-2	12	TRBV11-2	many	CASSSGRYGYTF	TGTGCCAGCAGCTCGGGCCGCTATGGCTACACCTTC
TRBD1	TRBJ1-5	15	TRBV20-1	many	CSARDPQGASTPQHF	TGCAGTGCTAGAGACCCTCAGGGGGCGTCTACACCCCAGCATTTT
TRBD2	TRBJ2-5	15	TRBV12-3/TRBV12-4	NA	CASKNPGLAGETQYF	TGTGCCAGCAAAAATCCGGGACTAGCAGGAGAGACCCAGTACTTC
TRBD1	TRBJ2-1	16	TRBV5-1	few	CASSTEQGAWDNEQFF	TGCGCCAGCAGCACCGAACAGGGGGCCTGGGACAATGAGCAGTTCTTC
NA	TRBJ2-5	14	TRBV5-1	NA	CASCKGTAQETQYF	TGCGCCAGCTGCAAGGGGACGGCACAAGAGACCCAGTACTTC
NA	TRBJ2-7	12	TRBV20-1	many	CSATGLGYEQYF	TGCAGTGCAACAGGGCTAGGGTACGAGCAGTACTTC